Described below is a single T cell receptor beta chain sequence and its context. The data stem from a study of T cell responses to AZD1222 COVID-19 vaccine. Some clones are missing from TCRdb's copy, which holds only in-frame ones; the method was immunoSEQ multiplex PCR. Among roughly 100,000 clones, approximately 90% were seen once, and the ten largest hold 5%. The CDR3 runs to 15 residues. V lost 5 bases and J lost 1, with 12 bases in between. Germline lookup yields CDR1 SGHAT and CDR2 FQNNGV. This receptor was identified in an adult in good health. This chain joins TRBV11-2 and TRBJ2-1; possibly TRBD1 for D (6 bases). This specimen was peripheral blood, taken on day 0 of AZD1222 vaccination. The CDR3 loop reads CASSQYRESYNEQFF. The CDR3 nucleotides read TGTGCCAGCAGCCAATACAGGGAGTCCTACAATGAGCAGTTCTTC.